The rows below give T cell receptor beta chains drawn from one sample of a study of Graves' ophthalmopathy and Graves' hyperthyroidism. TCRdb analysed the multiplex PCR reads with MiXCR anew, one entry per CDR3 protein. The sample lists around 1.1 million distinct CDR3 sequences, 36% occurring once. Input material: peripheral blood or thyroid tissue (not recorded which). The receptors were sampled from an adult man with Graves' hyperthyroidism. CDR3s include the opening cysteine and the closing phenylalanine or tryptophan. Each record gives: J gene, clone size, V gene, D gene, CDR3 protein, CDR3 DNA. A D gene is named only where the DNA matches it firmly. Not all rows give a size; the values are once, few, many and, for expanded clones, a class.

TRBJ2-7	-	TRBV7-2	TRBD2	CASSSRQTSGWTYEQYF	TGTGCCAGCAGCTCTAGACAGACTAGCGGGTGGACCTACGAGCAGTACTTC
TRBJ1-6	many	TRBV10-2	-	CASSERGNSPLHF	TGCGCCAGCAGTGAGAGGGGAAATTCACCCCTCCACTTT
TRBJ1-2	-	TRBV20-1	-	CSARLWASDGYTF	TGCAGTGCTAGACTGTGGGCTTCGGACGGCTACACCTTC
TRBJ1-1	-	TRBV6-5	TRBD1	CASRLYLTGDAEAFF	TGTGCCAGCAGACTCTACTTGACAGGGGATGCTGAAGCTTTCTTT
TRBJ2-7	many	TRBV20-1	TRBD2	CSARDPVRGSSYEQYF	TGCAGTGCTAGAGATCCTGTGCGGGGGAGCTCCTACGAGCAGTACTTC
TRBJ2-7	-	TRBV3-2	-	CASSQARSSVVYEQYF	TGTGCCAGCAGCCAAGCTAGGAGTTCGGTGGTCTACGAGCAGTACTTC
TRBJ1-1	-	TRBV29-1	-	CSAVDPSRGNTEAFF	TGCAGCGCTGTCGATCCGTCCAGGGGGAACACTGAAGCTTTCTTT
TRBJ2-7	once	TRBV20-1	TRBD2	CSASTSGGVYEQYF	TGCAGTGCTAGTACTAGCGGGGGTGTCTACGAGCAGTACTTC
TRBJ2-3	few	TRBV19	-	CASSQSMGDTQYF	TGTGCCAGTAGTCAATCAATGGGGGATACGCAGTATTTT
TRBJ1-5	few	TRBV5-1	-	CASSYNRGQPLDQPQHF	TGTGCCAGCAGCTACAACCGGGGCCAGCCTTTGGATCAGCCCCAGCATTTT
TRBJ1-2	-	TRBV7-2	-	CASSLYGDYYGYTF	TGTGCCAGCAGTCTTTACGGGGATTACTATGGCTACACCTTC
TRBJ1-5	-	TRBV24-1	-	CATSDLQETQHF	TGTGCCACCAGTGATCTACAAGAGACCCAGCATTTT
TRBJ1-2	many	TRBV20-1	-	CSARVRQVAYGYTF	TGCAGTGCTAGAGTGCGGCAGGTAGCCTATGGCTACACCTTC
TRBJ2-2	many	TRBV12-3/TRBV12-4	-	CASSSGQTNTGELFF	TGTGCCAGCAGTTCCGGACAGACGAACACCGGGGAGCTGTTTTTT
TRBJ2-7	few	TRBV2	TRBD1	CASSFRDRMTYEQYF	TGTGCCAGCAGTTTTAGGGACAGGATGACCTACGAGCAGTACTTC
TRBJ2-5	few	TRBV14	TRBD2	CASSQESREVYSETQYF	TGTGCCAGCAGCCAAGAATCGCGGGAGGTTTACAGTGAGACCCAGTACTTC
TRBJ2-5	few	TRBV12-3/TRBV12-4	TRBD2	CASSRPQSGAFQETQYF	TGTGCCAGCAGTCGCCCTCAGAGCGGGGCCTTCCAAGAGACCCAGTACTTC
TRBJ1-5	many	TRBV20-1	-	CSAYSSGMGGNQPQHF	TGCAGTGCCTACTCTTCTGGGATGGGTGGCAATCAGCCCCAGCATTTT
TRBJ1-2	many	TRBV6-2/TRBV6-3	TRBD1	CASRPDRGPYTF	TGTGCCAGCAGACCGGACAGGGGCCCATACACCTTC
TRBJ1-5	many	TRBV6-5	-	CASRRRADNQPQHF	TGTGCCAGCAGAAGGAGGGCAGACAATCAGCCCCAGCATTTT
TRBJ1-2	-	TRBV2	TRBD1	CASSYRDSLLNYGYTF	TGTGCCAGCAGTTACCGGGACAGTCTTTTAAACTATGGCTACACCTTC
TRBJ1-6	-	TRBV2	-	CASSETGLRGGSPLHF	TGTGCCAGCAGTGAAACAGGGCTGAGGGGCGGTTCACCCCTCCACTTT
TRBJ1-2	many	TRBV6-5	-	CASLGEGQLGYTF	TGTGCCAGCCTCGGAGAAGGACAGCTGGGCTACACCTTC
TRBJ2-5	few	TRBV7-2	-	CASSQGFGGAEAQYF	TGTGCCAGCAGCCAAGGTTTCGGCGGGGCCGAGGCCCAGTACTTC
TRBJ2-2	many	TRBV15	TRBD2	CAAGTTNTGELFF	TGTGCCGCCGGGACTACGAACACCGGGGAGCTGTTTTTT
TRBJ1-4	many	TRBV7-2	-	CASSSTTTNEKLFF	TGTGCCAGCAGCTCGACAACAACTAATGAAAAACTGTTTTTT
TRBJ1-1	many	TRBV9	TRBD1	CASSYKATGNEAFF	TGTGCCAGCAGCTACAAAGCGACAGGGAATGAAGCTTTCTTT
TRBJ2-7	-	TRBV7-2	TRBD1	CASSPAGQGAEQYF	TGTGCCAGCAGCCCCGCGGGACAGGGGGCCGAGCAGTACTTC
TRBJ1-2	-	TRBV29-1	TRBD1	CSVKGQGGYGYTF	TGCAGCGTTAAGGGACAGGGAGGCTATGGCTACACCTTC
TRBJ2-5	many	TRBV9	TRBD1	CASSVDRGLGETQYF	TGTGCCAGCAGCGTAGACAGGGGTCTGGGGGAGACCCAGTACTTC
TRBJ1-1	many	TRBV7-9	TRBD1	CASSELQGSNTEAFF	TGTGCCAGCAGCGAACTACAGGGGTCGAACACTGAAGCTTTCTTT